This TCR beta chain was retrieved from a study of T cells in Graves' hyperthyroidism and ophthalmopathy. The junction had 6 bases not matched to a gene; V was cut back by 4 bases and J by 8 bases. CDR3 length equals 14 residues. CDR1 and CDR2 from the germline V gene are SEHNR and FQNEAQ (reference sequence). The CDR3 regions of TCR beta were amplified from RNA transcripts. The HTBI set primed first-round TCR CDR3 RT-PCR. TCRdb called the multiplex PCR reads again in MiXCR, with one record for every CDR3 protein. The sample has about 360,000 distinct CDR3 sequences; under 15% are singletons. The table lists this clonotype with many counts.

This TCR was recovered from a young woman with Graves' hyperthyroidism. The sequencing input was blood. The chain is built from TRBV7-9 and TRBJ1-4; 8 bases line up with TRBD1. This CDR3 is CASSSGQGGEKLFF. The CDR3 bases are TGTGCCAGCAGCTCCGGACAGGGCGGCGAAAAACTGTTTTTT.